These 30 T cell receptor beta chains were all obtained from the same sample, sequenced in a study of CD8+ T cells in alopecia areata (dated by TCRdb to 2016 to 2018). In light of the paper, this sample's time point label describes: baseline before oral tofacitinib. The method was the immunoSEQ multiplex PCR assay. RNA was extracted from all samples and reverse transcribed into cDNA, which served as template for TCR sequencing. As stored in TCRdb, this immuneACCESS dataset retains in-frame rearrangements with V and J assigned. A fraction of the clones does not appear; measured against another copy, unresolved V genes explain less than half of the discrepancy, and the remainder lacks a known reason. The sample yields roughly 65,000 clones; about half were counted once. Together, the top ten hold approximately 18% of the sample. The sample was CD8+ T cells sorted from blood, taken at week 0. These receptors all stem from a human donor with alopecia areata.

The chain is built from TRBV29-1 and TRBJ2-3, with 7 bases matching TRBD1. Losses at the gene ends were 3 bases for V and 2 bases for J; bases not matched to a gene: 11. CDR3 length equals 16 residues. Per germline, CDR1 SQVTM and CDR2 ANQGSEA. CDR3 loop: CSVEGQPGQITDTQYF. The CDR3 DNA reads TGCAGCGTTGAGGGTCAACCGGGACAGATCACAGATACGCAGTATTTT.

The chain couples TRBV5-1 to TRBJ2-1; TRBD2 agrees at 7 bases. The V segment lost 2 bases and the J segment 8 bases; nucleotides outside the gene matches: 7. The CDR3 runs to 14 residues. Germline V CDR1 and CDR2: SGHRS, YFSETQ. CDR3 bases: TGCGCCAGCAGCTTAGGGCTGGCGGGGGATGAGCAGTTCTTC. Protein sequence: CASSLGLAGDEQFF.

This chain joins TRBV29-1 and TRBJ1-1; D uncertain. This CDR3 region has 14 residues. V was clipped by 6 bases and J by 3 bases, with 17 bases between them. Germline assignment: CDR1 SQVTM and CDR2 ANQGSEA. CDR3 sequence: CSVAPVVGHTEAFF. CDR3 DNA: TGCAGCGTCGCCCCTGTGGTGGGCCACACTGAAGCTTTCTTT.

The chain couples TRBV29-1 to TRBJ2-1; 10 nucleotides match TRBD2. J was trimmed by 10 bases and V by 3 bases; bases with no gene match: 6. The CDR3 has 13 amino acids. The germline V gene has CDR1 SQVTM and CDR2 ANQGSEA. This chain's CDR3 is CSVDPTSGYEQFF. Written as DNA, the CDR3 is TGCAGCGTTGACCCGACTAGCGGGTACGAGCAGTTCTTC.

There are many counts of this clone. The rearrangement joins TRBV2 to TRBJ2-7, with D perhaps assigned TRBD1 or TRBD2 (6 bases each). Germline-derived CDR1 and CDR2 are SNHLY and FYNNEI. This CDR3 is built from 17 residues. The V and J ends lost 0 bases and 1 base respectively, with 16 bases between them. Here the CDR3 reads CASSEALVGGRSYEQYF. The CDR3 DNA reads TGTGCCAGCAGTGAAGCGCTTGTCGGGGGCAGGTCCTACGAGCAGTACTTC.

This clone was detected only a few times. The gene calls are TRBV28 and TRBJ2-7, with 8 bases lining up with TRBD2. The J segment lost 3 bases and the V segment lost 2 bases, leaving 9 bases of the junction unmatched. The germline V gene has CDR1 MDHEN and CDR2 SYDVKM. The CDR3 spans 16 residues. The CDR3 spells CASSLPPSGLSYEQYF. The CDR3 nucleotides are TGTGCCAGCAGTTTACCCCCTAGCGGGCTAAGCTACGAGCAGTACTTC. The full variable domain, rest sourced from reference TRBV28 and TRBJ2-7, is DVKVTQSSRYLVKRTGEKVFLECVQDMDHENMFWYRQDPGLGLRLIYFSYDVKMKEKGDIPEGYSVSREKKERFSLILESASTNQTSMYLCASSLPPSGLSYEQYFGPGTRLTVT.

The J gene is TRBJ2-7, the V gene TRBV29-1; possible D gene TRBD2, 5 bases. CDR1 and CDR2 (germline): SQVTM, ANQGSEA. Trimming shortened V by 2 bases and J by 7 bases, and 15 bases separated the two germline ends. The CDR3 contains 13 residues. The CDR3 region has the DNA TGCAGCGTTGAATTAACTATCAAGCGGGAGCAGTACTTC. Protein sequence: CSVELTIKREQYF.

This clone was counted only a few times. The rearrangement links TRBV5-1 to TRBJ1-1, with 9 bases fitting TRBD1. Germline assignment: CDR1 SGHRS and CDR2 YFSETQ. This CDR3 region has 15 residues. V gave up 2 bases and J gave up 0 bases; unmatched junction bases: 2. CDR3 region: CASSLQGALNTEAFF. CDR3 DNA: TGCGCCAGCAGCTTACAGGGGGCTTTGAACACTGAAGCTTTCTTT.

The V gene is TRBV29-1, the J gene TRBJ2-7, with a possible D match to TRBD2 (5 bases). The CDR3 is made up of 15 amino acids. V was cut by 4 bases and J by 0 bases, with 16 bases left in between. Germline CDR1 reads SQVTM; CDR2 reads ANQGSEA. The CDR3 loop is CSVALGGSGSYEQYF. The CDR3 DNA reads TGCAGCGTTGCCCTAGGAGGTTCAGGCTCCTACGAGCAGTACTTC.

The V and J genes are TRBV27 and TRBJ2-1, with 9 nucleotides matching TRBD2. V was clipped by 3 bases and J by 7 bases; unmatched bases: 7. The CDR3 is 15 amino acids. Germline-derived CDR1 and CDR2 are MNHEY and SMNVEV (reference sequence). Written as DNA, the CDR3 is TGTGCCAGCAGTTTCGGGGCGGGAGGGTTTAATGAGCAGTTCTTC. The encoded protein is CASSFGAGGFNEQFF.

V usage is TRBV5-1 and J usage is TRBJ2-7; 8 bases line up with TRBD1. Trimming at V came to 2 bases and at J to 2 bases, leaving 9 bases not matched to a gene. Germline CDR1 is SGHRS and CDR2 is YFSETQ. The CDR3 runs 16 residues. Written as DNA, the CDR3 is TGCGCCAGCAGCTTAAGAGACAGGGGACCTACCTACGAGCAGTACTTC. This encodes CASSLRDRGPTYEQYF.

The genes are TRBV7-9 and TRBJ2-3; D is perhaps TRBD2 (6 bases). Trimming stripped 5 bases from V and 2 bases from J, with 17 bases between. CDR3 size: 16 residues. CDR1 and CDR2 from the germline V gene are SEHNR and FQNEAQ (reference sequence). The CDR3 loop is CASSNRDSLSTDTQYF. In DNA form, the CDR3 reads TGTGCCAGCAGCAACCGGGACTCCTTATCCACAGATACGCAGTATTTT.

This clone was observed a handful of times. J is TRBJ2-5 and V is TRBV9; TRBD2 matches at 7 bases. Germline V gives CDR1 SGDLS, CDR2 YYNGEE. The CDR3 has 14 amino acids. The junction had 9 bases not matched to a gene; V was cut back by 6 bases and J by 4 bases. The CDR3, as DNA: TGTGCCAGCAATCCAGGGAGGGCCGGAGAGACCCAGTACTTC. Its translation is CASNPGRAGETQYF.

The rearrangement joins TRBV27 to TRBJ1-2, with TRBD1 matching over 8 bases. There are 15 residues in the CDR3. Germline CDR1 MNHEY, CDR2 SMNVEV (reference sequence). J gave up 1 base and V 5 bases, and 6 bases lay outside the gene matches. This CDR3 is CASSPRTGHNYGYTF. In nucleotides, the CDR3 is TGTGCCAGCAGTCCTAGGACAGGGCATAACTATGGCTACACCTTC.

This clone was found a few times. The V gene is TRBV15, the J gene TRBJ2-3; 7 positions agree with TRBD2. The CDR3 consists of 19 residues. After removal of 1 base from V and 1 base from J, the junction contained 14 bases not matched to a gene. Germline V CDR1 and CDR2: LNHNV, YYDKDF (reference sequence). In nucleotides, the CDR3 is TGTGCCACCAGCAGAGTGGCGGGAGTTACACCACTTGGCACAGATACGCAGTATTTT. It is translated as CATSRVAGVTPLGTDTQYF.

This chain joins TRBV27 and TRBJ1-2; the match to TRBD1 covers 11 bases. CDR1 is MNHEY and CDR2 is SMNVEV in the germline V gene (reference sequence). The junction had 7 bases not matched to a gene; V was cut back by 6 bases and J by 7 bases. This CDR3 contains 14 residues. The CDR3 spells CASRPDRGLGGYTF. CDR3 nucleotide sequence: TGTGCCAGCAGGCCGGACAGGGGGCTTGGTGGCTACACCTTC.

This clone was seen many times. The CDR3 region is CASSLKSYNEQFF. The DNA of the CDR3 is TGTGCCAGCAGCTTAAAAAGTTACAATGAGCAGTTCTTC. The chain recombines TRBV11-1 with TRBJ2-1; D ambiguous. With 2 bases removed from V and 4 bases from J, the gap between germline ends came to 6 bases. Germline values: CDR1 SGHAT, CDR2 FQDESV (reference sequence). The CDR3 runs 13 residues.

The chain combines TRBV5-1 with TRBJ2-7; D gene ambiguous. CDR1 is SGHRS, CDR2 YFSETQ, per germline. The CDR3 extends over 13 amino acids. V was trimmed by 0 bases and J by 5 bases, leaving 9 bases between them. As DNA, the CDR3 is TGCGCCAGCAGCTTGGCGGTGTCAAACGAGCAGTACTTC. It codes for CASSLAVSNEQYF.

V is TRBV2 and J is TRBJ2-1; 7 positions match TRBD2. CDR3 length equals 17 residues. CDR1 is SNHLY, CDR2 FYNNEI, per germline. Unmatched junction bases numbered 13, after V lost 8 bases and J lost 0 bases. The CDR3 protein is CASPPGGLADSYNEQFF. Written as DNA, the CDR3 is TGTGCCAGCCCTCCGGGTGGGCTAGCGGACTCCTACAATGAGCAGTTCTTC.

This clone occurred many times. The CDR3 nucleotides are TGTGCCAGCAGCAAAGGGGACAGGGATTACTCGCTGTTTTTT. It specifies CASSKGDRDYSLFF. The gene calls are TRBV21-1 and TRBJ1-4; TRBD1 was called by the table and not checked on the DNA. TRBV21-1 is listed as a pseudogene. This CDR3 region has 14 residues.

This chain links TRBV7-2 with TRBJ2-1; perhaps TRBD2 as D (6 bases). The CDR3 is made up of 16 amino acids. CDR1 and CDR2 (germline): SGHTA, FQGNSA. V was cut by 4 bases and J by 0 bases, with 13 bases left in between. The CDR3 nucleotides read TGTGCCAGCAGCTCCATAGCGGTCCTCTCCTACAATGAGCAGTTCTTC. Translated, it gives CASSSIAVLSYNEQFF.

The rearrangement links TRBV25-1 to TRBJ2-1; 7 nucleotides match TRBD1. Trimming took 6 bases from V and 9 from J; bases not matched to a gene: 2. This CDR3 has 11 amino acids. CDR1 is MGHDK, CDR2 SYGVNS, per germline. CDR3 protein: CASSPGGEQFF. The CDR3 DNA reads TGTGCCAGCAGCCCAGGGGGTGAGCAGTTCTTC.

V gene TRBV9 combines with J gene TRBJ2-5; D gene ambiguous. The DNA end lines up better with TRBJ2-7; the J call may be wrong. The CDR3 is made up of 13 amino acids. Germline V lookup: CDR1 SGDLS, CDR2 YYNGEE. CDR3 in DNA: TGTGCCAGCAGCGTAGGGGAATCCTACGAGCAGTACTTC. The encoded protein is CASSVGESYEQYF.

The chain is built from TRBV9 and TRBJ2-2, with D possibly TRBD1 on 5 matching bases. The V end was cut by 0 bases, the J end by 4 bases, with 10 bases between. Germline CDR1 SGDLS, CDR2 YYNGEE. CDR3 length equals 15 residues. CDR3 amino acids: CASSVVTATTGELFF. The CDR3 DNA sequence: TGTGCCAGCAGCGTAGTGACAGCTACCACCGGGGAGCTGTTTTTT.

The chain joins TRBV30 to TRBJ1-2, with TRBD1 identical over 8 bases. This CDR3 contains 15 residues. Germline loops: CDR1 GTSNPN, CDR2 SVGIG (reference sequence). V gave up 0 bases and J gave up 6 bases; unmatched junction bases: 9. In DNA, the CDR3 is TGTGCCTGGAGTGTATTCACGACAGGGGTGGATGGCTACACCTTC. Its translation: CAWSVFTTGVDGYTF.

The CDR3 is CASSLRLAGEETQYF. CDR3 coding DNA: TGTGCCAGCAGCTTAAGACTAGCGGGAGAAGAGACCCAGTACTTC. The chain is built from TRBV7-6 and TRBJ2-5; TRBD2 matches 12 bases. This CDR3 spans 15 amino acids. The germline V gene has CDR1 SGHVS and CDR2 FNYEAQ. With V trimmed by 2 bases and J by 3 bases, 1 base remained unmatched.

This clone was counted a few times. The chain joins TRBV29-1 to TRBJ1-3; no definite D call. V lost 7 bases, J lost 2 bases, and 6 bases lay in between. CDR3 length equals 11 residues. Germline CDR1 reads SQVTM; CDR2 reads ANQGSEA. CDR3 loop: CSASAGNTIYF. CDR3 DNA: TGCAGCGCCAGTGCTGGAAACACCATATATTTT. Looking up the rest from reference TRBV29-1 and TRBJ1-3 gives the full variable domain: SAVISQKPSRDICQRGTSLTIQCQVDSQVTMMFWYRQQPGQSLTLIATANQGSEATYESGFVIDKFPISRPNLTFSTLTVSNMSPEDSSIYLCSASAGNTIYFGEGSWLTVV.

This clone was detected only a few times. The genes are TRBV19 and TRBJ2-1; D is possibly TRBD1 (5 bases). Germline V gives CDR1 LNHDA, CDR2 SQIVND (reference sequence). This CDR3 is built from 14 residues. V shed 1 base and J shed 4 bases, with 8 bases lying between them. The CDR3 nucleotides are TGTGCCAGTAGTATAGGGCAGGGATACAATGAGCAGTTCTTC. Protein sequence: CASSIGQGYNEQFF. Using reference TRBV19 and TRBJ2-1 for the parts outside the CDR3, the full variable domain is DGGITQSPKYLFRKEGQNVTLSCEQNLNHDAMYWYRQDPGQGLRLIYYSQIVNDFQKGDIAEGYSVSREKKESFPLTVTSAQKNPTAFYLCASSIGQGYNEQFFGPGTRLTVL.

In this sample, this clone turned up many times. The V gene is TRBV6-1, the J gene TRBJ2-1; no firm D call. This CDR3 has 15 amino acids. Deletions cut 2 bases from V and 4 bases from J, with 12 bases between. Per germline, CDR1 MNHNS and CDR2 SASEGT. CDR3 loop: CASSEKVAEYNEQFF. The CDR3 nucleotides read TGTGCCAGCAGTGAAAAGGTGGCGGAGTACAATGAGCAGTTCTTC.

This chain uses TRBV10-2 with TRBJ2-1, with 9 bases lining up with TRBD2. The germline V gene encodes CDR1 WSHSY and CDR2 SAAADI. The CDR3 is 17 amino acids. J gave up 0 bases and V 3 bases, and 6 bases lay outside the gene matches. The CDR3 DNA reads TGCGCCAGCAGTGATTCGGCTAGCGGGATCTCCTACAATGAGCAGTTCTTC. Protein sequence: CASSDSASGISYNEQFF.